The T cell receptor beta chain described here comes from a study of cytomegalovirus exposure and HLA in healthy donors. Regarding this clone: Its antigen is still unknown.

The J segment lost 9 bases and the V segment lost 1 base, leaving 19 bases of the junction unmatched. Per germline, CDR1 MNHEY and CDR2 SMNVEV (reference sequence). The CDR3 sequence is 19 residues long. PCR employed 60 Vbeta and 13 Jbeta primers. Here immunoSEQ multiplex PCR was the method, and the copy in TCRdb shows in-frame clones only, minus some. The repertoire has around 100,000 clones, about four fifths of them found once; the top ten carry around 5%. Notes on the study in general: Reportedly, diagnosis of cytomegalovirus status by the classifier showed high specificity and sensitivity. It is likely that the observed cluster of highly shared sequence variants was a sequencing artifact. By HLA locus, TCR association rates varied in a later analysis, with DRB1 showing the most and HLA-C the fewest. Productive status was seen about 90% or about 30% of the time for most TCR beta V segments in an earlier analysis.

The chain links TRBV27 to TRBJ1-2; the match to TRBD1 covers 11 bases. The receptor was isolated from a man younger than 45 in good health and CMV-seropositive. What was sequenced was PBMCs. DNA for the CDR3: TGTGCCAGCAGTTTATTGGGGGGGGACAGGGGGGAGATTCTTTTTCGCTACACCTTC. Its translation: CASSLLGGDRGEILFRYTF.